This paragraph covers one T cell receptor (beta chain) sequence. Antigen specificity is unknown. CDR1 and CDR2 (germline): KGHSH, LQKENI. CDR3 size: 15 residues. V was cut by 1 base and J by 3 bases, with 9 bases left in between. Produced via immunoSEQ multiplex PCR; TCRdb's table is partial and in-frame only. Of some 130,000 clones in the sample, approximately 91% are singletons; the top ten hold around 5.3%. The sample originates from a study of T cell responses to AZD1222 COVID-19 vaccine. Study-level results: Spike-specific TCR repertoires showed rising breadth and depth after two AZD1222 doses. Targeting of unmutated variant regions was reportedly seen in nearly half of spike-specific TCRs. Clonal diversity was possibly underestimated, and the donors were mostly white British, with more females.

Pooled in the analysis were second doses at about 4 or about 12 weeks. Here the sequenced sample was peripheral blood, taken 28 days after the second AZD1222 dose. The rearrangement uses TRBV18 and TRBJ1-4, with D possibly TRBD1 on 5 matching bases. The receptor comes from an adult who received the AZD1222 COVID-19 vaccine. CDR3 nucleotide sequence: TGTGCCAGCTCACCACTCCGGGGCCCTAATGAAAAACTGTTTTTT. This sequence encodes CASSPLRGPNEKLFF.